This TCR beta chain is from a study of blood T cells in healthy people across ages. Study-level findings and limits: The fall in TCR beta diversity per million T cells was roughly linear with age.

This clonotype has a single count. The antigen remains undetermined. Sample-barcoded 5' priming and a J-beta primer mix drove a second PCR of about 6 to 11 cycles. TCRdb reprocessed the 5' RACE reads with MiXCR, giving one entry per CDR3 protein. The data hold approximately 900,000 distinct CDR3 sequences, with almost 30% observed a single time. These data were also reused for a study on T cells of mothers and their children. That paper adds: Donors were three healthy Caucasian mothers and their six children. Each mother gave over 8 million TCR beta CDR3 reads; each child, around 3 million.

The source material was blood. The TCR comes from a woman in her thirties or forties in good health.

Here the CDR3 DNA reads TGTGCCAGCAGCGAGGCGCTTGGCGATGAGCAGTTCTTC. Its translation is CASSEALGDEQFF. The chain uses TRBV12-3 or TRBV12-4 and TRBJ2-1; D unresolved. The CDR3 has 13 residues. V dropped 6 bases and J dropped 8 bases, with 14 bases sitting between them.